What follows is one TCR beta chain and its context. Its antigen is as yet unknown. Assay: immunoSEQ multiplex PCR; the TCRdb copy retains only in-frame clones and omits some. Of about 350,000 clones listed, around 90% were seen once; the top ten hold around 6.4%. This entry comes from a study of Ad26.COV2.S vaccination and SARS-CoV-2 variants. The CDR3 consists of 15 residues. Between the trimmed V and J ends, which lost 2 bases and 9 bases, there was a span of 14 bases. The V gene's germline CDR1 is SGHAT and CDR2 FQNNGV. General study findings and limits: Substantial breadth was reportedly displayed by spike-specific CD8+ and CD4+ T cell responses after vaccination.

Treatment meaning: 15 to 20 received Ad26.COV2.S at low or high dose, single or two shots; a few received placebo; per-sample allocation not given. Sample collection was performed on day 63 after the first vaccine or placebo injection. The source material was peripheral blood, sampled in a trial of Ad26.COV2.S vaccine versus placebo. The chain couples TRBV11-2 to TRBJ1-6, with D perhaps matching TRBD1 (6 bases). The TCR was taken from a person aged 18-60 years who received the Ad26.COV2.S COVID-19 vaccine or a placebo. CDR3 DNA: TGTGCCAGCAGCTTACCGCGGGGGCGAAGTTCACCCCTCCACTTT. The encoded protein is CASSLPRGRSSPLHF.